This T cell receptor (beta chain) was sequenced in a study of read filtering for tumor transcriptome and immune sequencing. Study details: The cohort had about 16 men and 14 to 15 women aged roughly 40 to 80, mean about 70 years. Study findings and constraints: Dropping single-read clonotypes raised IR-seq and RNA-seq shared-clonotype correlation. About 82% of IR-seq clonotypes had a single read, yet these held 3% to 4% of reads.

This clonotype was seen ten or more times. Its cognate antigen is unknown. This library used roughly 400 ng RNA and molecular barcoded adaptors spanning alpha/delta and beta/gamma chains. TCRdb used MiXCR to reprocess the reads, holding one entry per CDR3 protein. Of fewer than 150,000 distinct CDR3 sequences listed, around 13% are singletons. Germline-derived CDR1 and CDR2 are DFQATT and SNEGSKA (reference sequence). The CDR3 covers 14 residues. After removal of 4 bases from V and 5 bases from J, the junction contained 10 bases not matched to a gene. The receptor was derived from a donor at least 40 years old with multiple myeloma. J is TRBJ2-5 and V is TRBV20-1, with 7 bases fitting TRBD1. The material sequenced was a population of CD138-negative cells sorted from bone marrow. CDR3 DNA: TGCAGTGCTACCACGACAGGGTTTGGGGAGACCCAGTACTTC. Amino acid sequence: CSATTTGFGETQYF.